The present T cell receptor beta chain was sequenced within a study of blood T cells in healthy people across ages. Study-level background: The template switching approach captured approximately one barcoded beta molecule for every two T cells. Points from the study as a whole: A strong correlation was found between TCR beta diversity and the percentage of naive T cells. Diversity of TCR beta per million T cells declined in a roughly linear way with age.

This clonotype was observed at least ten times. Its target is not known. Then a second PCR, running roughly 6 to 12 cycles, was carried out with a sample-barcoded 5' primer and a J-beta primer mix. TCRdb re-analysed the 5' RACE reads in MiXCR, keeping a single row per CDR3 protein. The data show 350,000 to 450,000 distinct CDR3 sequences, approximately 47% seen once. Germline V gives CDR1 DFQATT, CDR2 SNEGSKA (reference sequence). The germline V and J ends were trimmed by 1 base and 1 base, with 11 bases remaining between them. The CDR3 extends over 15 amino acids. Sequencing used blood. The clonotype originates from a man in his 60s in good health. The chain recombines TRBV20-1 with TRBJ2-1, with D perhaps TRBD2 (6 bases). CDR3 loop: CSARGGTGSYNEQFF. The CDR3 DNA sequence: TGCAGTGCTAGAGGGGGGACTGGATCCTACAATGAGCAGTTCTTC.